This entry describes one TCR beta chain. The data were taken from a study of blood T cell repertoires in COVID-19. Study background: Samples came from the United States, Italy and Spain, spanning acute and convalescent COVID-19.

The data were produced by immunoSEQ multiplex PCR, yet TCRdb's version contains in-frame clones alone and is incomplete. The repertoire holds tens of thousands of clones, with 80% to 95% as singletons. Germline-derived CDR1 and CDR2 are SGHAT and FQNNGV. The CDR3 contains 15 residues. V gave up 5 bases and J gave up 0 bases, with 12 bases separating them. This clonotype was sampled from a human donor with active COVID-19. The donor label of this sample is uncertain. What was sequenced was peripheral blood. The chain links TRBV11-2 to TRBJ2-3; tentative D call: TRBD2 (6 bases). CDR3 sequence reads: CASSTTGTSTDTQYF. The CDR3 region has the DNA TGTGCCAGCAGCACTACCGGGACTAGCACAGATACGCAGTATTTT.